The 20 T cell receptor beta chains listed next were all sequenced from one sample in a study of T-cell memory formation after mild COVID-19. One entry per CDR3 protein, called by TCRdb with MiXCR from the 5' RACE reads. The table has some 190,000 distinct CDR3 sequences, around 17% seen once. Sequencing input: PBMCs or a T cell subset sorted from them (not recorded which). Receptor source: an adult woman who had mild COVID-19 (a few samples of this study predate the infection). Cell type and time point are not known.

This clonotype occurred a few times. This chain connects TRBV6-5 to TRBJ1-1; 8 positions match TRBD1. The CDR3 totals 15 residues. Losses at the gene ends were 1 base for V and 1 base for J; bases not matched to a gene: 2. CDR1 and CDR2 from the germline V gene are MNHEY and SVGAGI. CDR3 sequence: CASSYWTGTNTEAFF. The CDR3 nucleotides read TGTGCCAGCAGTTACTGGACAGGGACGAACACTGAAGCTTTCTTT.

In its sample, this clonotype was seen a few times. The J gene is TRBJ2-1, the V gene TRBV7-2, with D perhaps matching TRBD1 (6 bases). The length of the CDR3 is 15 residues. V lost 4 bases and J lost 2, with 12 bases in between. Germline lookup yields CDR1 SGHTA and CDR2 FQGNSA. CDR3 DNA: TGTGCCAGCAGCTCCCGAGGGGGAACCTACAATGAGCAGTTCTTC. This translates into CASSSRGGTYNEQFF.

The rearrangement links TRBV6-6 to TRBJ2-7, with D tentatively TRBD2 (5 bases). This CDR3 spans 13 amino acids. The ends were cut back, 6 bases at V and 7 bases at J, with 16 bases in the middle. Germline V CDR1 and CDR2: MNHNY, SVGAGI (reference sequence). The CDR3: CASRGGPSGEQYF. The CDR3 DNA reads as TGTGCCAGCAGGGGTGGCCCTTCGGGGGAGCAGTACTTC.

In its sample, this clonotype was seen a few times. J is TRBJ1-1 and V is TRBV4-1; 10 nucleotides align to TRBD1. V gave up 5 bases and J gave up 1 base; unmatched junction bases: 7. The germline CDR1 and CDR2 sequences are MGHRA and YSYEKL. This CDR3 has 16 amino acids. CDR3 bases: TGCGCCAGCAGCACAGGGACAGGGGCGCGGAACACTGAAGCTTTCTTT. Translating it yields CASSTGTGARNTEAFF.

The chain uses TRBV4-1 and TRBJ1-2, with a weak D call TRBD1 (5 bases). Germline lookup yields CDR1 MGHRA and CDR2 YSYEKL. The CDR3 loop spans 12 amino acids. V shed 1 base and J shed 7 bases, with 7 bases lying between them. The CDR3 here is CASSQAQGGYTF. The CDR3 DNA reads TGCGCCAGCAGCCAAGCTCAGGGTGGCTACACCTTC.

The rearrangement uses TRBV4-1 and TRBJ1-5; perhaps TRBD1 as D (5 bases). Germline V gene sequence: CDR1 MGHRA, CDR2 YSYEKL. This CDR3 is built from 15 residues. Trimming stripped 0 bases from V and 6 bases from J, with 12 bases between. The CDR3 DNA reads as TGCGCCAGCAGCCAAGATTATGGGGGTTTTCAGCCCCAGCATTTT. Protein product: CASSQDYGGFQPQHF.

The chain joins TRBV6-1 to TRBJ2-1; 9 bases align to TRBD2. V lost 1 base to trimming and J lost 3 bases; unmatched junction nucleotides: 4. Germline lookup yields CDR1 MNHNS and CDR2 SASEGT. The CDR3 loop spans 16 amino acids. Here the CDR3 DNA reads TGTGCCAGCAGTGAAGATGCTAGCGGGATCTACAATGAGCAGTTCTTC. It encodes CASSEDASGIYNEQFF.

The V and J genes are TRBV6-2 or TRBV6-3 and TRBJ1-1; D is possibly TRBD1 (6 bases). Per the germline V gene, CDR1 is MNHEY and CDR2 is SVGEGT. The CDR3 extends over 14 amino acids. Trimming removed 3 bases at V and 1 base at J, with 9 bases between. The DNA for the CDR3 is TGTGCCAGCAGTTATGGACAGAAGAACACTGAAGCTTTCTTT. Its translation: CASSYGQKNTEAFF.

The chain is built from TRBV5-4 and TRBJ1-2; the match to TRBD1 covers 7 bases. Per the germline V gene, CDR1 is SGHNT and CDR2 is YYREEE (reference sequence). The CDR3 extends over 15 amino acids. J was trimmed by 3 bases and V by 7 bases; bases with no gene match: 12. CDR3 DNA: TGTGCCAGCCGACTGGGGGGACAGAATGACTATGGCTACACCTTC. Translated: CASRLGGQNDYGYTF.

The V gene is TRBV5-1, the J gene TRBJ2-3; TRBD1 matches 8 bases. Germline V lookup: CDR1 SGHRS, CDR2 YFSETQ. The CDR3 is 15 amino acids. Trimming cost V 1 base and J 4 bases; bases outside gene matches: 5. CDR3 coding DNA: TGCGCCAGCAGCTTGCAGGGGGCAGTATCAGATACGCAGTATTTT. Translating gives CASSLQGAVSDTQYF.

The chain combines TRBV25-1 with TRBJ1-1; D gene ambiguous. The germline V gene encodes CDR1 MGHDK and CDR2 SYGVNS. The CDR3 totals 13 residues. Deletions cut 4 bases from V and 0 bases from J, with 6 bases between. CDR3 sequence (DNA): TGTGCCAGCAGTGCACTACTGAACACTGAAGCTTTCTTT. Residues: CASSALLNTEAFF.

This clonotype turned up a few times. The rearrangement uses TRBV7-8 and TRBJ2-3; a possible D gene is TRBD2 (6 bases). The length of the CDR3 is 15 residues. Germline values: CDR1 SGHVS, CDR2 FQNEAQ. Trimming took off 5 bases at V and 3 bases at J, with 15 bases between the two ends. The CDR3: CASSQPRGGTDTQYF. In DNA, the CDR3 is TGTGCCAGCAGCCAACCTCGAGGAGGGACAGATACGCAGTATTTT.

This sequence joins TRBV5-1 and TRBJ2-7, with 9 bases lining up with TRBD2. The J segment lost 1 base and the V segment lost 4 bases, leaving 6 bases of the junction unmatched. This CDR3 region has 15 residues. Germline V gene lookup returns CDR1 SGHRS and CDR2 YFSETQ. The CDR3 is CASSVGTSTSYEQYF. CDR3 DNA: TGCGCCAGCAGCGTGGGGACTAGCACATCCTACGAGCAGTACTTC.

The rearrangement uses TRBV7-2 and TRBJ2-6, with 7 positions matching TRBD2. Germline V lookup: CDR1 SGHTA, CDR2 FQGNSA. V lost 8 bases, J lost 12 bases, and 4 bases stayed unmatched. This CDR3 contains 11 residues. CDR3: CASGTGGVLTF. DNA for the CDR3: TGTGCCAGCGGGACGGGAGGCGTCCTGACTTTC.

V usage is TRBV5-6 and J usage is TRBJ2-1; 7 bases agree with TRBD2. With 0 bases clipped from V and 4 bases from J, the junction kept 4 bases outside the gene matches. Per the germline V gene, CDR1 is SGHDT and CDR2 is YYEEEE. The CDR3 runs 15 residues. The CDR3 spells CASSLGPSGYNEQFF. The CDR3 region has the DNA TGTGCCAGCAGCTTGGGGCCTAGCGGTTACAATGAGCAGTTCTTC.

The CDR3 sequence: CSVVAGNQPQHF. CDR3 bases: TGCAGCGTTGTGGCCGGCAATCAGCCCCAGCATTTT. The chain joins TRBV29-1 to TRBJ1-5; D not resolved. Between the trimmed V and J ends, which lost 4 bases and 2 bases, there was a span of 6 bases. The CDR3 is 12 residues long. Germline CDR1 and CDR2: SQVTM and ANQGSEA.

This clonotype was observed a handful of times. The gene calls are TRBV18 and TRBJ2-5, with D possibly TRBD1 on 5 matching bases. Germline values: CDR1 KGHSH, CDR2 LQKENI. The V and J ends lost 2 bases and 4 bases respectively, with 5 bases between them. The CDR3 has 12 residues. In nucleotides, the CDR3 is TGTGCCAGCTCACCAGGGGCAGAGACCCAGTACTTC. This encodes CASSPGAETQYF. Full variable domain (outside the CDR3, taken from reference TRBV18 and TRBJ2-5): NAGVMQNPRHLVRRRGQEARLRCSPMKGHSHVYWYRQLPEEGLKFMVYLQKENIIDESGMPKERFSAEFPKEGPSILRIQQVVRGDSAAYFCASSPGAETQYFGPGTRLLVL.

The chain uses TRBV21-1 and TRBJ1-3; the table's D call TRBD1 went unverified against the DNA. TRBV21-1 is classified as a pseudogene. This CDR3 is 17 amino acids long. The CDR3 DNA reads TGTGCCAGCAGCAAAGGAAAAGGGACAAAAATCGGAAACACCATATATTTT. Translation gives CASSKGKGTKIGNTIYF.

The chain couples TRBV7-9 to TRBJ2-5, with 13 nucleotides matching TRBD2. The V and J ends lost 7 bases and 5 bases, in that order; junction bases with no gene match: 10. CDR1 SEHNR and CDR2 FQNEAQ come from the germline V gene (reference sequence). This CDR3 spans 16 amino acids. CDR3: CASTLSSGLAGETQYF. CDR3 sequence (DNA): TGTGCCAGCACCCTGTCCTCGGGACTAGCGGGGGAGACCCAGTACTTC. The complete variable domain, with remaining parts taken from reference TRBV7-9 and TRBJ2-5, reads DTGVSQNPRHKITKRGQNVTFRCDPISEHNRLYWYRQTLGQGPEFLTYFQNEAQLEKSRLLSDRFSAERPKGSFSTLEIQRTEQGDSAMYLCASTLSSGLAGETQYFGPGTRLLVL.

This chain connects TRBV15 to TRBJ1-6, with TRBD1 matching 9 bases. With V trimmed by 0 bases and J by 6 bases, 9 bases remained unmatched. Germline values: CDR1 LNHNV, CDR2 YYDKDF (reference sequence). The length of the CDR3 is 18 residues. CDR3 nucleotide sequence: TGTGCCACCAGCAGAGATGGGACAGGGTTTAGTACTAATTCACCCCTCCACTTT. Translated: CATSRDGTGFSTNSPLHF.